This TCR beta chain was sequenced in a study of naive and memory T cell subsets. Study-level results: Findings for naive and memory subsets could not be checked against ground truth. A clonotype means one alpha or beta sequence, not an alpha/beta pair.

In this sample, this clonotype turned up a few times. What it binds is unknown. Both TRBC1 and TRBC2 were covered by a beta constant-region primer of two equimolar oligonucleotides. Nested alpha and beta constant-region primers with the SP2 primer drove four PCR rounds on ligated cDNA. A single record per CDR3 protein comes from TCRdb applying MiXCR to the UMI-ligation and nested PCR reads. The sample carries tens of thousands of distinct CDR3 sequences, around 13% recorded once. The CDR3 contains 14 residues. Trimming pared 7 bases from V and 1 base from J, leaving 13 bases between. The genes are TRBV12-3 or TRBV12-4 and TRBJ1-1; D is possibly TRBD1 (5 bases). The source is a human donor in good health. The sample was central memory CD4+ T cells from blood. The CDR3 region is CASTLQEGNTEAFF. In DNA form, the CDR3 reads TGTGCCAGCACCCTACAGGAGGGGAACACTGAAGCTTTCTTT.